A selection of T cell receptor beta chains follows, all from one sample in a study of regulatory T cells in long-lasting Graves disease. Each CDR3 protein gets one entry after TCRdb re-called the multiplex PCR reads with MiXCR. The top ten hold around 15% of the sample, which has 250,000 or so distinct CDR3 sequences, roughly 18% seen once. The same sample was also studied in work on T cells in Graves' hyperthyroidism and ophthalmopathy.

Sequenced material: peripheral blood mononuclear cells (PBMCs), taken at new diagnosis, from a patient treated with antithyroid drugs. These TCRs come from a woman in her twenties or thirties with Graves disease. CDR3s include the opening cysteine and the closing phenylalanine or tryptophan. A D gene is named only where the DNA matches it firmly. Expanded clones get a size class; other rows say once, few or many, or leave the size out.

many	TRBJ1-6	-	TRBV4-1	CASSQVLVGTGLYNSPLHF	TGCGCCAGCAGCCAAGTCCTTGTGGGGACGGGACTCTATAATTCACCCCTCCACTTT
many	TRBJ1-2	-	TRBV7-2	CASSGDRTYGYTF	TGTGCCAGCAGCGGTGACAGGACCTATGGCTACACCTTC
many	TRBJ1-5	-	TRBV19	CASSIMRGGNQPQHF	TGTGCCAGTAGTATAATGAGGGGCGGCAATCAGCCCCAGCATTTT
many	TRBJ1-6	TRBD1	TRBV3-1	CASSQVVAGGSPLHF	TGTGCCAGCAGCCAAGTCGTCGCAGGGGGATCACCCCTCCACTTT
-	TRBJ2-7	-	TRBV11-2	CASSRTSLEQYF	TGTGCCAGCAGCAGGACATCCCTCGAGCAGTACTTC
few	TRBJ1-6	-	TRBV19	CASSITRGDSPLHF	TGTGCCAGTAGTATAACTAGGGGTGATTCACCCCTCCACTTT
many	TRBJ2-5	TRBD2	TRBV20-1	CSASSGGAGREETQYF	TGCAGTGCTAGTTCCGGGGGGGCGGGGAGAGAAGAGACCCAGTACTTC
few	TRBJ1-2	-	TRBV19	CASSPPRGLPYYGYTF	TGTGCCAGTAGTCCACCAAGGGGCTTACCTTACTATGGCTACACCTTC
many	TRBJ1-2	-	TRBV7-9	CASSRDTTSGGYTF	TGTGCCAGCAGTCGGGACACCACCTCCGGTGGCTACACCTTC
few	TRBJ1-2	TRBD1	TRBV5-6	CASSQQGLYGYTF	TGTGCCAGCAGCCAACAGGGGCTCTATGGCTACACCTTC
-	TRBJ1-6	TRBD1	TRBV10-2	CASREGAGSPLHF	TGCGCCAGCAGGGAGGGGGCTGGTTCACCCCTCCACTTT
-	TRBJ2-3	-	TRBV7-3	CASSLTHKADTQYF	TGTGCCAGCAGCTTAACCCATAAGGCAGATACGCAGTATTTT
many	TRBJ2-1	-	TRBV3-1	CASSQAREWGSYNEQFF	TGTGCCAGCAGCCAAGCCCGGGAATGGGGGTCCTACAATGAGCAGTTCTTC
many	TRBJ1-6	-	TRBV7-9	CASTMDNRNSPLHF	TGTGCCAGCACCATGGACAATCGGAATTCACCCCTCCACTTT
few	TRBJ2-3	-	TRBV14	CASSQVRSDTQYF	TGTGCCAGCAGCCAAGTTCGGTCAGATACGCAGTATTTT
many	TRBJ1-2	-	TRBV13	CASSLKITGRYGYTF	TGTGCCAGCAGCTTAAAGATCACAGGGCGATATGGCTACACCTTC
many	TRBJ2-1	-	TRBV11-2	CASSFGNGLAGYNEQFF	-
many	TRBJ2-5	-	TRBV18	CASSPRWVRETQYF	TGTGCCAGCTCACCACGATGGGTTAGGGAGACCCAGTACTTC
-	TRBJ2-7	-	TRBV9	CASSPRDLRGEQYF	TGTGCCAGCAGCCCCCGGGACCTCAGGGGCGAGCAGTACTTC
many	TRBJ1-6	-	TRBV11-2	CASSSMVGAGYSPLHF	TGTGCCAGCAGCTCAATGGTCGGGGCAGGGTATTCACCCCTCCACTTT
few	TRBJ1-1	TRBD1	TRBV19	CASSNEGAAFF	TGTGCCAGTAGTAACGAGGGGGCAGCTTTCTTT
many	TRBJ2-2	TRBD2	TRBV20-1	CSAPDLAGGPKTGELFF	TGCAGTGCTCCTGATCTAGCGGGGGGGCCGAAGACCGGGGAGCTGTTTTTT
many	TRBJ1-6	-	TRBV7-8	CASSLAIHRGQRNSPLHF	TGTGCCAGCAGCTTAGCCATCCACCGAGGACAGAGGAATTCACCCCTCCACTTT
many	TRBJ1-1	-	TRBV3-1	CASSQDRTDEAFF	TGTGCCAGCAGCCAAGACAGAACCGACGAAGCTTTCTTT
many	TRBJ2-5	TRBD1	TRBV11-1	CASSYRTGGWETQYF	TGTGCCAGCAGCTATCGGACAGGGGGCTGGGAGACCCAGTACTTC
-	TRBJ1-1	-	TRBV12-3/TRBV12-4	CASSFERNTEAFF	TGTGCCAGCAGTTTTGAACGAAACACTGAAGCTTTCTTT
many	TRBJ2-1	-	TRBV7-3	CASSRDNDNEQFF	TGTGCCAGCAGCCGGGACAACGACAATGAGCAGTTCTTC
-	TRBJ1-2	-	TRBV29-1	CSIGAGHDFPGYTF	TGCAGCATTGGAGCGGGACATGATTTTCCTGGCTACACCTTC
-	TRBJ2-7	TRBD2	TRBV11-2	CASSSLAGTGEQYF	TGTGCCAGCAGCTCTCTAGCGGGAACGGGTGAGCAGTACTTC
many	TRBJ2-1	-	TRBV18	CASSRANEQFF	TGTGCCAGCAGCAGGGCCAATGAGCAGTTCTTC
many	TRBJ2-7	-	TRBV5-5	CASSLQRDTLSSYEQYF	TGTGCCAGCAGCTTGCAACGGGACACCCTGAGCTCCTACGAGCAGTACTTC
few	TRBJ1-2	-	TRBV12-3/TRBV12-4	CASSLSRERNYGYTF	TGTGCCAGCAGTTTGTCCAGAGAGCGAAACTATGGCTACACCTTC
once	TRBJ2-5	-	TRBV20-1	CSARDGGGDTGETQYF	TGCAGTGCTAGAGATGGTGGGGGGGACACCGGGGAGACCCAGTACTTC
many	TRBJ1-4	-	TRBV20-1	CSARNSDTNEKLFF	TGCAGTGCTAGGAATTCCGATACTAATGAAAAACTGTTTTTT
many	TRBJ1-1	-	TRBV5-1	CASSLVGNRDTEAFF	TGCGCCAGCAGCTTGGTCGGGAATAGGGACACTGAAGCTTTCTTT
few	TRBJ2-3	-	TRBV10-3	CAIRRGGAESTDTQYF	TGTGCCATCAGACGTGGGGGGGCGGAAAGCACAGATACGCAGTATTTT
many	TRBJ2-5	TRBD2	TRBV20-1	CSARGTSGYQETQYF	TGCAGTGCTAGGGGGACTAGCGGATACCAAGAGACCCAGTACTTC
-	TRBJ2-3	TRBD2	TRBV5-1	CASSLEGSGGVILDTQYF	TGCGCCAGCAGCTTGGAAGGTAGCGGGGGGGTGATATTAGATACGCAGTATTTT
many	TRBJ1-2	-	TRBV18	CASSPLEDGYTF	TGTGCCAGCTCACCATTAGAGGATGGCTACACCTTC
-	TRBJ2-3	TRBD2	TRBV20-1	CSAYSGGVILDTQYF	TGCAGTGCTTATAGCGGGGGGGTGATATTAGATACGCAGTATTTT
many	TRBJ2-3	TRBD2	TRBV7-2	CASSHTTSGGADTQYF	TGTGCCAGCAGCCACACTACTAGCGGGGGAGCAGATACGCAGTATTTT
many	TRBJ1-6	-	TRBV6-1	CASSERDNSPLHF	TGTGCCAGCAGTGAACGGGATAATTCACCCCTCCACTTT
-	TRBJ1-3	TRBD1	TRBV6-1	CASTSDRASGNTIYF	TGTGCCAGCACCTCGGACAGGGCCTCTGGAAACACCATATATTTT
many	TRBJ1-2	-	TRBV19	CASTYPGGRQNGYTF	TGTGCCAGTACCTACCCGGGAGGCAGACAGAATGGCTACACCTTC
many	TRBJ2-7	-	TRBV2	CASTARYEFSYEQYF	TGTGCCAGCACCGCCCGGTACGAGTTTTCCTACGAGCAGTACTTC
many	TRBJ2-2	-	TRBV5-1	CASSLYWGELFF	TGCGCCAGCAGCTTGTATTGGGGGGAGCTGTTTTTT
many	TRBJ1-1	-	TRBV29-1	CSVEHRLANTEAFF	TGCAGCGTTGAACATAGGCTCGCGAACACTGAAGCTTTCTTT
-	TRBJ1-3	-	TRBV5-1	CASSSYLQGGSGNTIYF	TGCGCCAGCAGCTCTTACTTACAGGGAGGGTCTGGAAACACCATATATTTT
-	TRBJ1-5	-	TRBV15	CATSREVPGQSNQSQHF	TGTGCCACCAGCAGAGAAGTGCCTGGGCAGAGCAATCAGTCCCAGCATTTT
-	TRBJ1-2	-	TRBV19	CDSSIQGIRNYGYTF	TGTGACAGTAGTATTCAGGGGATAAGGAACTATGGCTACACCTTC
many	TRBJ1-1	TRBD1	TRBV6-5	CASSYEDRLIGAFF	TGTGCCAGCAGTTATGAGGACAGGCTGATCGGAGCTTTCTTT
many	TRBJ2-5	-	TRBV20-1	CSAREGPGDETQYF	TGCAGTGCTAGGGAAGGACCGGGGGATGAGACCCAGTACTTC
few	TRBJ1-5	TRBD1	TRBV4-1	CASSLTPTGRNQPQHF	TGTGCCAGCAGCCTGACCCCGACAGGGAGGAATCAGCCCCAGCATTTT
few	TRBJ1-5	TRBD1	TRBV20-1	CSATDRVNQPQHF	TGCAGTGCTACGGACAGGGTCAATCAGCCCCAGCATTTT
few	TRBJ1-1	TRBD1	TRBV28	CASSPSGTGIAFF	TGTGCCAGCAGTCCCTCCGGGACAGGGATAGCTTTCTTT
many	TRBJ2-7	-	TRBV29-1	CSVGLLDEQYF	TGCAGCGTCGGTCTCCTGGACGAGCAGTACTTC
many	TRBJ1-2	-	TRBV2	CASSDSDSNGYTF	TGTGCCAGCAGTGATTCGGATTCCAATGGCTACACCTTC
-	TRBJ2-2	TRBD1	TRBV6-2/TRBV6-3	CASSSGTETGELFF	TGTGCCAGCAGTTCCGGGACAGAGACCGGGGAGCTGTTTTTT
many	TRBJ1-5	TRBD1	TRBV28	CASSVGTVDQPQHF	TGTGCCAGCAGTGTAGGGACAGTCGATCAGCCCCAGCATTTT